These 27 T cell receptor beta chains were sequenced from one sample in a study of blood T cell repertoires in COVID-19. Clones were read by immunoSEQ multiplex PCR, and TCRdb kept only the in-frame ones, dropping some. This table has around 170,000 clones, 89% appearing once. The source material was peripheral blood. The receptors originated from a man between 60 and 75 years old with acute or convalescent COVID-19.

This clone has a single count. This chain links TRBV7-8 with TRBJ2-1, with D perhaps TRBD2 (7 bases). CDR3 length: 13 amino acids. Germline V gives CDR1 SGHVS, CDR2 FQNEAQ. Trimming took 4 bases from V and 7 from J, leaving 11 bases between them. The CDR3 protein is CASSYGGRNEQFF. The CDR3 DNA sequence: TGTGCCAGCAGCTACGGGGGGCGGAATGAGCAGTTCTTC.

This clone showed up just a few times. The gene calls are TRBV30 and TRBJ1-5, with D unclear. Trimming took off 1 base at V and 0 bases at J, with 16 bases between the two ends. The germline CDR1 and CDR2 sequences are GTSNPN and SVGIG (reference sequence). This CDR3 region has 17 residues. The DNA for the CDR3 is TGTGCCTGGAGTGCCGCCAGGTCTGGAAATAGCAATCAGCCCCAGCATTTT. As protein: CAWSAARSGNSNQPQHF.

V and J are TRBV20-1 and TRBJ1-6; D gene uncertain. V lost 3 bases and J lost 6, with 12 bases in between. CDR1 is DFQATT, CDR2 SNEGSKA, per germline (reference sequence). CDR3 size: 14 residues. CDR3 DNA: TGCAGTGCTAGTAAGCGCGAGATTAATTCACCCCTCCACTTT. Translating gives CSASKREINSPLHF.

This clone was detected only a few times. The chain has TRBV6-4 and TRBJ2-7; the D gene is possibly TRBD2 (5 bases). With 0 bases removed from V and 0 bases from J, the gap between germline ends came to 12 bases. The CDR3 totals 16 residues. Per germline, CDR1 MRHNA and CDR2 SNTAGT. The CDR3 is CASSDSDRGSSYEQYF. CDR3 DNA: TGTGCCAGCAGTGACTCGGACCGGGGAAGCTCCTACGAGCAGTACTTC.

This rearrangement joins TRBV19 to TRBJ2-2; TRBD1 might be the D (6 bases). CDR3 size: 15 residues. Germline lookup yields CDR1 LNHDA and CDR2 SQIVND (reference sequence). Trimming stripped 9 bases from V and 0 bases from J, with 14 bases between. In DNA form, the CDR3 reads TGTGCCAGCAAGGGGGTAAGCGCGAACACCGGGGAGCTGTTTTTT. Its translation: CASKGVSANTGELFF.

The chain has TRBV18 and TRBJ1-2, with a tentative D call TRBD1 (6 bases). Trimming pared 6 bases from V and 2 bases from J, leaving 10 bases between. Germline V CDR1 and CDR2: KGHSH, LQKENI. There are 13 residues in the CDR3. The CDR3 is CASSPDRNYGYTF. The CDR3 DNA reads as TGTGCCAGCTCTCCAGACAGGAACTATGGCTACACCTTC.

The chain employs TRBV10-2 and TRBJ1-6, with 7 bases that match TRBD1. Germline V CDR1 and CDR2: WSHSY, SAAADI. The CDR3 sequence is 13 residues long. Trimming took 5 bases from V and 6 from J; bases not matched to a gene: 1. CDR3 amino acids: CASSPGGNSPLHF. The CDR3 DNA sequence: TGCGCCAGCAGTCCAGGGGGTAATTCACCCCTCCACTTT.

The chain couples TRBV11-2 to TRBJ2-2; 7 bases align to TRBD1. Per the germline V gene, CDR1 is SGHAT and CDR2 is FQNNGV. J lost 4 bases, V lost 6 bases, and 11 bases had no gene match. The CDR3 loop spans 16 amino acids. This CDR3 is CASSYLRGKSTGELFF. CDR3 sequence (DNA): TGTGCCAGCAGTTATCTCAGGGGGAAGAGCACCGGGGAGCTGTTTTTT.

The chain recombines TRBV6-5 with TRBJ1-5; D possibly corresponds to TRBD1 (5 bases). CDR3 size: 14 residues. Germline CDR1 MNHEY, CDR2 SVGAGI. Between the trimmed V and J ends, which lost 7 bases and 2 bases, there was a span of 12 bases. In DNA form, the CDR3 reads TGTGCCAGCAATTCCGGGGGTGGCAATCAGCCCCAGCATTTT. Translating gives CASNSGGGNQPQHF.

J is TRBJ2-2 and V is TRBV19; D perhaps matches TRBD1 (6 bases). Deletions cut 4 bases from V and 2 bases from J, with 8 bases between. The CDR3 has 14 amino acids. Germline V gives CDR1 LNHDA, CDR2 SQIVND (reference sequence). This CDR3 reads CASSRGGNTGELFF. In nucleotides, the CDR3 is TGTGCCAGTAGTAGAGGGGGAAACACCGGGGAGCTGTTTTTT. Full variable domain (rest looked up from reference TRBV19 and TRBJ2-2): DGGITQSPKYLFRKEGQNVTLSCEQNLNHDAMYWYRQDPGQGLRLIYYSQIVNDFQKGDIAEGYSVSREKKESFPLTVTSAQKNPTAFYLCASSRGGNTGELFFGEGSRLTVL.

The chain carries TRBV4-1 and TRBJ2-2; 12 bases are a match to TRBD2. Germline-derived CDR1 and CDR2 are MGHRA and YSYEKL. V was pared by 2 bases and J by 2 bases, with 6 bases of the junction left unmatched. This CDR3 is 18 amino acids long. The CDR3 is CASSQRLAGAANTGELFF. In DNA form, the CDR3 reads TGCGCCAGCAGCCAACGACTAGCGGGGGCAGCAAACACCGGGGAGCTGTTTTTT.

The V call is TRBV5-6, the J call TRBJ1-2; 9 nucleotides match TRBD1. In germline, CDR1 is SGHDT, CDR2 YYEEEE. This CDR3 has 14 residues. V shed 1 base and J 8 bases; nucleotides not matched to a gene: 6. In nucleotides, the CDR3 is TGTGCCAGCAGCTTGAGGGACAGGGCTAGGGGCTACACCTTC. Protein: CASSLRDRARGYTF.

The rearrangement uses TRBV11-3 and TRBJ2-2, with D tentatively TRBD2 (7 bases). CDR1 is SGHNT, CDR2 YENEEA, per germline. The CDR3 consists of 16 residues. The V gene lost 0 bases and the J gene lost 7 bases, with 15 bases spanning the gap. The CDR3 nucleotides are TGTGCCAGCAGCTTAGACGGCGGGGGCCGGGGCGGGGAGCTGTTTTTT. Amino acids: CASSLDGGGRGGELFF.

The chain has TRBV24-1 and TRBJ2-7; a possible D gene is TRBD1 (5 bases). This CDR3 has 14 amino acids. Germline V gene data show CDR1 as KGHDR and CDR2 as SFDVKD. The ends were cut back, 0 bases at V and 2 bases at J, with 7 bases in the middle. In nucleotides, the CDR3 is TGTGCCACCAGTGATTTGCGACAGCCCTACGAGCAGTACTTC. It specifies CATSDLRQPYEQYF.

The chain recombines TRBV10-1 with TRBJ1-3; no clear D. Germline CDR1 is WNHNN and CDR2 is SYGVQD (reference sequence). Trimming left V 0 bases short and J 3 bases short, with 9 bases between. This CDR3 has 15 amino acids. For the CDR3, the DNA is TGCGCCAGCAGTGAGTCCGGTCGGGTTGGAAACACCATATATTTT. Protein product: CASSESGRVGNTIYF.

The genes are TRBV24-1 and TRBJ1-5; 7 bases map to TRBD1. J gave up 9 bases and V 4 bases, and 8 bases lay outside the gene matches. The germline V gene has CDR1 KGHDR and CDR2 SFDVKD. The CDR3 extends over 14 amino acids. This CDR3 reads CATSDQKTGRPQHF. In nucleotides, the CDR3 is TGTGCCACCAGTGACCAAAAGACAGGGCGGCCCCAGCATTTT.

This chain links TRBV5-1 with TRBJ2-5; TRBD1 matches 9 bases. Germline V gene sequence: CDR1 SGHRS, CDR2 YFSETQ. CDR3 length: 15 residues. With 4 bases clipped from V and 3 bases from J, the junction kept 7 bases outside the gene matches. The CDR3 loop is CASSPGQGGEETQYF. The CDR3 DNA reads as TGCGCCAGCAGCCCGGGACAGGGCGGTGAAGAGACCCAGTACTTC. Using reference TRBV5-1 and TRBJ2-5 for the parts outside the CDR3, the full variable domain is KAGVTQTPRYLIKTRGQQVTLSCSPISGHRSVSWYQQTPGQGLQFLFEYFSETQRNKGNFPGRFSGRQFSNSRSEMNVSTLELGDSALYLCASSPGQGGEETQYFGPGTRLLVL.

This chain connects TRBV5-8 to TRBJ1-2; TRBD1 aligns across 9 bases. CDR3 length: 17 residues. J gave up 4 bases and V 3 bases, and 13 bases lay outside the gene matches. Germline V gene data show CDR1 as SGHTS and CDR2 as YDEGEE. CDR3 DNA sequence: TGTGCCAGCAGCTCGATATATGGGACAGGGATTGGCTATGGCTACACCTTC. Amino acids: CASSSIYGTGIGYGYTF.

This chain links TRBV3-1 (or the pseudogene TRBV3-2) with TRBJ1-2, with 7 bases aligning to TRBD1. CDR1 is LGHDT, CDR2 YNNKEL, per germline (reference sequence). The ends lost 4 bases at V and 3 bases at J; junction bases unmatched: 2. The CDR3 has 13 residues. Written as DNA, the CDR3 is TGTGCCAGCAGCCTCGGGACAGACTATGGCTACACCTTC. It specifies CASSLGTDYGYTF.

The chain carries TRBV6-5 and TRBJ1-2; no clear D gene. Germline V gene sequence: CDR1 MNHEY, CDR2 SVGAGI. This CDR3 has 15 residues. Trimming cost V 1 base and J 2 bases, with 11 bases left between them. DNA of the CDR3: TGTGCCAGCAGTTACTATGTGGGCCCCAACTATGGCTACACCTTC. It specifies CASSYYVGPNYGYTF.

CDR3 amino acids: CASSLDVGGGASYEQYF. The CDR3 nucleotides read TGTGCCAGCAGCTTAGATGTGGGCGGGGGTGCATCCTACGAGCAGTACTTC. V and J are TRBV11-2 and TRBJ2-7; TRBD2 matches at 7 bases. The CDR3 has 17 residues. Germline loops: CDR1 SGHAT, CDR2 FQNNGV. The ends lost 0 bases at V and 1 base at J; junction bases unmatched: 9.

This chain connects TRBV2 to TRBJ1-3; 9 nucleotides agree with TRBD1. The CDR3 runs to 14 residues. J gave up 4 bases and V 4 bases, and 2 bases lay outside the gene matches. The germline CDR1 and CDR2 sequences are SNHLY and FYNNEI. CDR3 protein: CASSGTGVGNTIYF. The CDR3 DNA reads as TGTGCCAGCAGTGGGACAGGGGTCGGAAACACCATATATTTT.

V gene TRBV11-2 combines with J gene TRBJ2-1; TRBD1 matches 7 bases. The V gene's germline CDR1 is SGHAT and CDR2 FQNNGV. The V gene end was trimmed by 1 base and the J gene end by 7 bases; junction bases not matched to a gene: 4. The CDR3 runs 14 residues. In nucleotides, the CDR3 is TGTGCCAGCAGCTTAGCCGGACAGGCTAATGAGCAGTTCTTC. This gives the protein CASSLAGQANEQFF.

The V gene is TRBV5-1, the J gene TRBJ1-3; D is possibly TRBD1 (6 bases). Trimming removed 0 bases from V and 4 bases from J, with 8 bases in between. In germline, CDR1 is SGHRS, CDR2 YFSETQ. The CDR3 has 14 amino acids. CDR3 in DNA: TGCGCCAGCAGCTTGGAGGGGGTCGGAAACACCATATATTTT. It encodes CASSLEGVGNTIYF.

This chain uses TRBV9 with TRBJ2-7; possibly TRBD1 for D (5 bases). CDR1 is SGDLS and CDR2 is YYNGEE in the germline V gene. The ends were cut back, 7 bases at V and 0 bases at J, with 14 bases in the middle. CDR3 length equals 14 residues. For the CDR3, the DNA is TGTGCCAGCGGCCCAGGGATGAGCTCCTACGAGCAGTACTTC. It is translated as CASGPGMSSYEQYF.

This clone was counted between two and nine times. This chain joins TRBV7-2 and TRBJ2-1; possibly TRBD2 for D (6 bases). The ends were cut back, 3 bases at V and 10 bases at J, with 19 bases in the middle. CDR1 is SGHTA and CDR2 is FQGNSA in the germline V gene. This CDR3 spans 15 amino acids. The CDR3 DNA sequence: TGTGCCAGCAGCTTGTACGGGACTGCCGAGAGGGAGCAGTTCTTC. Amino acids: CASSLYGTAEREQFF. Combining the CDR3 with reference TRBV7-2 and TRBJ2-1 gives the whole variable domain GAGVSQSPSNKVTEKGKDVELRCDPISGHTALYWYRQSLGQGLEFLIYFQGNSAPDKSGLPSDRFSAERTGGSVSTLTIQRTQQEDSAVYLCASSLYGTAEREQFFGPGTRLTVL.

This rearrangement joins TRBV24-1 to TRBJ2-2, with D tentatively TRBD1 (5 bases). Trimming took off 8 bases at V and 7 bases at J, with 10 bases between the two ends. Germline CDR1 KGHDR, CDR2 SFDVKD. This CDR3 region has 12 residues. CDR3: CATKGLGGELFF. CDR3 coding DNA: TGTGCCACCAAGGGGTTAGGCGGGGAGCTGTTTTTT.